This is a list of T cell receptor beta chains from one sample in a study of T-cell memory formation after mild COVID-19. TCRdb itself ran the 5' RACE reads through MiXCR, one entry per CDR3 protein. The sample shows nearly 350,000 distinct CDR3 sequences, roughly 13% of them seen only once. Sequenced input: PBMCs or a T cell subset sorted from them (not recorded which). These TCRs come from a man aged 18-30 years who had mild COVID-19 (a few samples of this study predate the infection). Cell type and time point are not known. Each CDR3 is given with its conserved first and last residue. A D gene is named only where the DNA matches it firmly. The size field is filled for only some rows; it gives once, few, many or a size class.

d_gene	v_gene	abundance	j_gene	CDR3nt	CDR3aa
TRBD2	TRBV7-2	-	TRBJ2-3	TGTGCCAGCAGCCGGGCGAGCGGGGGGGCCATGGATACGCAGTATTTT	CASSRASGGAMDTQYF
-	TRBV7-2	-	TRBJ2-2	TGTGCCAGCAGCCAGACAGGTCCGAACACCGGGGAGCTGTTTTTT	CASSQTGPNTGELFF
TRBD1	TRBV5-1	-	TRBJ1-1	TGCGCCAGCAGCTCCGGACAGGGCCTTGGGACTGAAGCTTTCTTT	CASSSGQGLGTEAFF
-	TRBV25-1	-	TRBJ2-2	TGTGCCAGCAGGGTAGGGGGGGCCGCCGGGGAGCTGTTTTTT	CASRVGGAAGELFF
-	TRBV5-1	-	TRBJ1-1	TGCGCCAGCCGTCTCCCGGGGGGAGCTTTCTTT	CASRLPGGAFF
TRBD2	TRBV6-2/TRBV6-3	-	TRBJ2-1	TGTGCCAGCAGAGATACTAGCGGCAATGAGCAGTTCTTC	CASRDTSGNEQFF
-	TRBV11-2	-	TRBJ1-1	TGTGCCAGCAGCTCTCCTCCTGGGTACACTGAAGCTTTCTTT	CASSSPPGYTEAFF
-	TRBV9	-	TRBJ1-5	TGTGCCAGCAGCGTGGGGGGCGAGCGTCAGCCCCAGCATTTT	CASSVGGERQPQHF
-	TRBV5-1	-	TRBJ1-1	TGCGCCAGCAGCCTCTCATGGGGGGTGGGCACTGAAGCTTTCTTT	CASSLSWGVGTEAFF
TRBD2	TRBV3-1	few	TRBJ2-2	TGTGCCAGCAGCCAAGGCGGCGGCGGGGGAAACACCGGGGAGCTGTTTTTT	CASSQGGGGGNTGELFF
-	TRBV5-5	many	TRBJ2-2	TGTGCCAGCAGCCTCGGACCCGTACGGGAGCTGTTTTTT	CASSLGPVRELFF
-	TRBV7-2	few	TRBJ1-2	TGTGCCAGCAGCCCTATGACCGCTCTTAACTATGGCTACACCTTC	CASSPMTALNYGYTF
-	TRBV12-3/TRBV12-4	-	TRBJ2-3	TGTGCCAGCAGTTTGGGCGCCAATACGCAGTATTTT	CASSLGANTQYF
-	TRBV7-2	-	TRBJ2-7	TGTGCCAGCAGCTTCATCTCCTACGAGCAGTACTTC	CASSFISYEQYF
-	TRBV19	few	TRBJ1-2	TGTGCCAGTAGTGTTCAGGGGTTCAATGGCTACACCTTC	CASSVQGFNGYTF
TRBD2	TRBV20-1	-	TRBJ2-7	TGCAGTGCTAGAGCCCGGGGGGTCGAGCAGTACTTC	CSARARGVEQYF
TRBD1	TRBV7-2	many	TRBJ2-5	TGTGCCAGCAGCGACAGGGAGTCGAAGACCCAGTACTTC	CASSDRESKTQYF
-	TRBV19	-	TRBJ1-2	TGTGCCAGTAGTATCGGGATCGGACAAGACGGTGGCTACACCTTC	CASSIGIGQDGGYTF
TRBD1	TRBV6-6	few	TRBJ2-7	TGTGCCAGCAGTTCGACAGGGGGCGGATACGAGCAGTACTTC	CASSSTGGGYEQYF
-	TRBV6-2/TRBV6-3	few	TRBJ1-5	TGTGCCAGCAGTTATTTGGAGGGAGATCAGCCCCAGCATTTT	CASSYLEGDQPQHF
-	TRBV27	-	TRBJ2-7	TGTGCCAGCAGTTTCGGAGGGGCCTCCTACGAGCAGTACTTC	CASSFGGASYEQYF
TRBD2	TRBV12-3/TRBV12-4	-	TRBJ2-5	TGTGCCAGCAGCCTTACTAGCGGGGCGGGTCAAGAGACCCAGTACTTC	CASSLTSGAGQETQYF
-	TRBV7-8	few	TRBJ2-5	TGTGCCAGCAGACACAGACGTATCGCTAGCGAACAAGAGACCCAGTACTTC	CASRHRRIASEQETQYF
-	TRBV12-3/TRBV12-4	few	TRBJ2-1	TGTGCCAGCAGTCCCTTCGGACCGGACCGTCAGCAGTTCTTC	CASSPFGPDRQQFF
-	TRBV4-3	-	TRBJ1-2	TGCGCCAGCAGCCAAGATTGGGGGGTCTATGGCTACACCTTC	CASSQDWGVYGYTF
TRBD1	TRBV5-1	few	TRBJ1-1	TGCGCCAGCAGCTCTCTAACAGGGGGCGCGGGCGCTTTCTTT	CASSSLTGGAGAFF
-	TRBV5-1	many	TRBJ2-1	TGCGCCAGCAGCTTGTTGGCTAGCGAAGGTGGGGTGGGGATCTTC	CASSLLASEGGVGIF
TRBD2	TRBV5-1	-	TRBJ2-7	TGCGCCAGCAGTGGGGGGGGATACTACGAGCAGTACTTC	CASSGGGYYEQYF
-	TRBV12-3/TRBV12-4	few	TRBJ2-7	TGTGCCAGCAGTCTAAGGGGGACGGCGTCCTACGAGCAGTACTTC	CASSLRGTASYEQYF
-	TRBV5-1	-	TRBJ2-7	TGCGCCAGCAGCTTGGACATTATCTACGAGCAGTACTTC	CASSLDIIYEQYF
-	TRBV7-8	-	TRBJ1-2	TGTGCCAGCAGCCTGGACAGATTATTTGGCTATGGCTACACCTTC	CASSLDRLFGYGYTF
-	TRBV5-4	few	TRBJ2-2	TGTGCCAGCAGCTTTAGGGACGGTTACGGGGAGCTGTTTTTT	CASSFRDGYGELFF
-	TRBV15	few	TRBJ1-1	TGTGCCACCAGCAGTTTGGGTGTTCCCCCTGAAGCTTTCTTT	CATSSLGVPPEAFF
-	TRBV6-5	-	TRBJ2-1	TGTGCCACGCAACAGGGGAGGGATGAGCAGTTCTTC	CATQQGRDEQFF
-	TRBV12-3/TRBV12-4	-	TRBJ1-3	TGCCATGCAGAAACTGGAAACACCATATATTTT	CHAETGNTIYF